Below, 12 T cell receptor beta chains from the same sample are listed, as sequenced in a study of cytomegalovirus exposure and HLA in healthy donors. Clones were sequenced by immunoSEQ multiplex PCR, and TCRdb holds only the in-frame ones, with some missing. Of around 60,000 clones in the sample, roughly 94% are singletons; the top ten hold nearly 4.5%. The sequenced sample was PBMCs. These receptors were obtained from a man aged 18 to 30 in good health and CMV-seropositive.

The CDR3 DNA follows: TGTGCCAGCAGTCCTACAGGGGACCCCTACGAGCAGTACTTC. Protein product: CASSPTGDPYEQYF. The rearrangement uses TRBV27 and TRBJ2-7; 7 nucleotides match TRBD1. The CDR3 is 14 amino acids. V gave up 5 bases and J gave up 2 bases; unmatched junction bases: 6. CDR1 and CDR2 from the germline V gene are MNHEY and SMNVEV (reference sequence).

This sequence joins TRBV11-2 and TRBJ2-4; 11 positions match TRBD2. CDR1 and CDR2 from the germline V gene are SGHAT and FQNNGV. The junction had 10 bases not matched to a gene; V was cut back by 0 bases and J by 0 bases. This CDR3 region has 20 residues. The CDR3 DNA is TGTGCCAGCAGCTTAGATTTGGATAGCGGGAGGGCCAGAGCCAAAAACATTCAGTACTTC. This sequence encodes CASSLDLDSGRARAKNIQYF.

V usage is TRBV2 and J usage is TRBJ1-6, with D possibly being TRBD1 (6 bases). Trimming left V 2 bases short and J 4 bases short, with 9 bases between. CDR1 and CDR2 (germline): SNHLY, FYNNEI. This CDR3 is 15 amino acids long. The CDR3 loop reads CASSEQGGYNSPLHF. The CDR3 DNA follows: TGTGCCAGCAGTGAACAAGGGGGTTATAATTCACCCCTCCACTTT.

The chain combines TRBV4-1 with TRBJ2-1, with D hard to call. The germline V gene encodes CDR1 MGHRA and CDR2 YSYEKL. Trimming took off 3 bases at V and 4 bases at J, with 28 bases between the two ends. The CDR3 has 20 amino acids. Here the CDR3 reads CASSHPSQSSAKRIYNEQFF. CDR3 coding DNA: TGCGCCAGCAGCCATCCCAGTCAGAGTTCGGCGAAGCGCATATACAATGAGCAGTTCTTC.

The chain links TRBV30 to TRBJ1-3, with D perhaps TRBD1 (6 bases). Per the germline V gene, CDR1 is GTSNPN and CDR2 is SVGIG (reference sequence). The CDR3 sequence is 13 residues long. V shed 7 bases and J shed 4 bases, with 14 bases lying between them. The CDR3 is CALTGLGGNTIYF. Written as DNA, the CDR3 is TGTGCCTTGACAGGATTAGGAGGAAACACCATATATTTT.

This chain joins TRBV19 and TRBJ2-7, with a possible D match to TRBD1 (5 bases). The ends were cut back, 1 base at V and 3 bases at J, with 10 bases in the middle. Germline CDR1 and CDR2: LNHDA and SQIVND (reference sequence). CDR3 size: 14 residues. The DNA for the CDR3 is TGTGCCAGTAGTATAGGGGGCCCTCTCTACGAGCAGTACTTC. It codes for CASSIGGPLYEQYF.

The rearrangement links TRBV5-6 to TRBJ2-7, with 8 bases identical to TRBD1. In germline, CDR1 is SGHDT, CDR2 YYEEEE. The CDR3 totals 16 residues. Trimming took 3 bases from V and 5 from J; bases not matched to a gene: 13. The CDR3 DNA reads TGTGCCAGCAGCTGGGACCTAGGACAGGGTAGCGACGAGCAGTACTTC. It yields the protein CASSWDLGQGSDEQYF.

The rearrangement joins TRBV27 to TRBJ2-7; tentatively, D is TRBD2 (6 bases). The CDR3 is 14 residues long. Germline V CDR1 and CDR2: MNHEY, SMNVEV (reference sequence). V lost 2 bases, J lost 4 bases, and 12 bases lay in between. CDR3 DNA: TGTGCCAGCAGTTTAAAGATCCGGGGGTACGAGCAGTACTTC. Translating gives CASSLKIRGYEQYF.

The chain is built from TRBV27 and TRBJ2-3; no firm D call. Between the trimmed V and J ends, which lost 6 bases and 1 base, there was a span of 8 bases. Germline CDR1 reads MNHEY; CDR2 reads SMNVEV (reference sequence). CDR3 length: 13 residues. The CDR3, as DNA: TGTGCCAGCAGCAGGATAGGCACAGATACGCAGTATTTT. Amino acid sequence: CASSRIGTDTQYF.

This sequence joins TRBV14 and TRBJ2-1, with TRBD2 matching 9 bases. V shed 2 bases and J 7 bases; nucleotides not matched to a gene: 9. The germline V gene encodes CDR1 SGHDN and CDR2 FVKESK. This CDR3 has 16 residues. The CDR3 is CASSQQLAGMRNEQFF. The DNA of the CDR3 is TGTGCCAGCAGCCAACAGCTAGCGGGAATGCGGAATGAGCAGTTCTTC.

V usage is TRBV30 and J usage is TRBJ2-1; D perhaps matches TRBD1 (7 bases). The germline gives CDR1 GTSNPN, CDR2 SVGIG (reference sequence). Trimming stripped 5 bases from V and 7 bases from J, with 15 bases between. The CDR3 is made up of 13 amino acids. In nucleotides, the CDR3 is TGTGCCTGGGAAGAACAGGGGAGGAATGAGCAGTTCTTC. This encodes CAWEEQGRNEQFF.

The gene calls are TRBV7-6 and TRBJ2-1, with 9 bases aligning to TRBD2. J gave up 8 bases and V 7 bases, and 9 bases lay outside the gene matches. Germline CDR1 is SGHVS and CDR2 is FNYEAQ. CDR3 size: 14 residues. CDR3 coding DNA: TGTGCCAGCACGCGGGAGGGCCCTACTTATGAGCAGTTCTTC. Amino acids: CASTREGPTYEQFF.